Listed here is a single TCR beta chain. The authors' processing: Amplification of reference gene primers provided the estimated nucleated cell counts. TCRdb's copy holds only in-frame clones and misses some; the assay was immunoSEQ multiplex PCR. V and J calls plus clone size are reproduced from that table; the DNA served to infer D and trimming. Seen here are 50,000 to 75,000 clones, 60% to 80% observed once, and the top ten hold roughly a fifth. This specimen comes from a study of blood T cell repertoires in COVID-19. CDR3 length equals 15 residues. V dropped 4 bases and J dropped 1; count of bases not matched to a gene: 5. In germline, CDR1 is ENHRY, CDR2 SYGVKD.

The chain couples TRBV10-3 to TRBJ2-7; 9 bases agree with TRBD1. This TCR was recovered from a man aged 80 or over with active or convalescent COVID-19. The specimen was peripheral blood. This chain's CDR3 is CAISGGQGKSYEQYF. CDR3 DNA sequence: TGTGCCATCAGTGGGGGACAGGGTAAATCCTACGAGCAGTACTTC.